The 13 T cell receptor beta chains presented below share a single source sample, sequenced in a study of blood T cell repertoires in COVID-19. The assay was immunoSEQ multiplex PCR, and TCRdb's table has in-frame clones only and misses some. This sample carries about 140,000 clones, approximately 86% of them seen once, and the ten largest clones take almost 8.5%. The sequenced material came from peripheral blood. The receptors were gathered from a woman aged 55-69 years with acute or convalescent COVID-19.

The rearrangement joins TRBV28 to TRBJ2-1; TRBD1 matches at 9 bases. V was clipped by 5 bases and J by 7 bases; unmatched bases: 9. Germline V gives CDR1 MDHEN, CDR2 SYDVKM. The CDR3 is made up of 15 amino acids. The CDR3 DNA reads TGTGCCAGCAGTGCCCGGGGACAGGGAAGGAATGAGCAGTTCTTC. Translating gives CASSARGQGRNEQFF.

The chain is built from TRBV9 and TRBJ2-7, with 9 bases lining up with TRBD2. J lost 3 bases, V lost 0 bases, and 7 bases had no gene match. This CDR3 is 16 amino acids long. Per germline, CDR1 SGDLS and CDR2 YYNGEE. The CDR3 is CASSVAASGKNYEQYF. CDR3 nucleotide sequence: TGTGCCAGCAGCGTAGCGGCTAGCGGGAAGAACTACGAGCAGTACTTC.

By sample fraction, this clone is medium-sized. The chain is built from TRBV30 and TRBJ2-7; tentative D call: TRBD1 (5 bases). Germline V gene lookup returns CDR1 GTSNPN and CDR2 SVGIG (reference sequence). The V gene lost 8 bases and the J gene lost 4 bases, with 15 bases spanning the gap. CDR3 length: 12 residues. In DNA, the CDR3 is TGTGCCAGCCATCAGGGTGGGTACGAGCAGTACTTC. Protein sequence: CASHQGGYEQYF.

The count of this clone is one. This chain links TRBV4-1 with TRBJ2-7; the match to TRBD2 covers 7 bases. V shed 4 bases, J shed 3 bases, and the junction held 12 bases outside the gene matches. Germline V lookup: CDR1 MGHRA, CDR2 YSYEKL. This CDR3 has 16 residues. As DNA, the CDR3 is TGCGCCAGCAGCCGTGGATGGGGAGGGGACTACTACGAGCAGTACTTC. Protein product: CASSRGWGGDYYEQYF.

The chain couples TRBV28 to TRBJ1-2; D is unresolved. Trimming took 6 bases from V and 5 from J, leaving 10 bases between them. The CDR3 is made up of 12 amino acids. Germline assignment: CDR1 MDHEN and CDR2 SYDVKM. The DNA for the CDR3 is TGTGCCAGCAGCCCTGGACTTTATGGCTACACCTTC. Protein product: CASSPGLYGYTF.

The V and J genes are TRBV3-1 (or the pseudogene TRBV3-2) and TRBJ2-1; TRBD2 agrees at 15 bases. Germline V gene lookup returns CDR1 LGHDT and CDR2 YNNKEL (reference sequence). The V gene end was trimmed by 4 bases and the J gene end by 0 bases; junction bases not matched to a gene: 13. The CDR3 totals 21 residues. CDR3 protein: CASSPNPGLAGGSSSYNEQFF. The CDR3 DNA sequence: TGTGCCAGCAGCCCAAACCCGGGACTAGCGGGGGGCTCAAGCTCCTACAATGAGCAGTTCTTC.

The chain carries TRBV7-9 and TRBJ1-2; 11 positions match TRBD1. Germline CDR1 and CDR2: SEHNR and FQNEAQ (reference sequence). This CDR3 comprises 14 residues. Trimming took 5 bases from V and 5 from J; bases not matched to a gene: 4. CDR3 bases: TGTGCCAGCAGCGTCCGGGACAGGGGGTATGGCTACACCTTC. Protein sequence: CASSVRDRGYGYTF.

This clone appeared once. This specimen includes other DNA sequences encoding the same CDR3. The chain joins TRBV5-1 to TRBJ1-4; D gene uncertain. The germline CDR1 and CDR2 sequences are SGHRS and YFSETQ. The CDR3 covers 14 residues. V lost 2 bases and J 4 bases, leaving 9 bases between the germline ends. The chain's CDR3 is CASSFTGGNEKLFF. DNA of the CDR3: TGCGCCAGCAGCTTTACGGGAGGTAATGAAAAACTGTTTTTT.

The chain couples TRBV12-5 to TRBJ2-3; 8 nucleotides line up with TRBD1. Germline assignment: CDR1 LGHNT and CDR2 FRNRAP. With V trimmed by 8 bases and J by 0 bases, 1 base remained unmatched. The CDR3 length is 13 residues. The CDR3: CASRQGSTDTQYF. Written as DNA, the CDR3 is TGTGCTAGTCGACAGGGGAGCACAGATACGCAGTATTTT. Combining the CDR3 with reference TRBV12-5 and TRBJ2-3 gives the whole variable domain DARVTQTPRHKVTEMGQEVTMRCQPILGHNTVFWYRQTMMQGLELLAYFRNRAPLDDSGMPKDRFSAEMPDATLATLKIQPSEPRDSAVYFCASRQGSTDTQYFGPGTRLTVL.

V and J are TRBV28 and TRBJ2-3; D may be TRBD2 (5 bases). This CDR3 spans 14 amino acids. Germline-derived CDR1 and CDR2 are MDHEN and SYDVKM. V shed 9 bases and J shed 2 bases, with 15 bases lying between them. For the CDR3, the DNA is TGTGCCAGTGTCCTCGCGGGTTCCACAGATACGCAGTATTTT. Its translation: CASVLAGSTDTQYF.

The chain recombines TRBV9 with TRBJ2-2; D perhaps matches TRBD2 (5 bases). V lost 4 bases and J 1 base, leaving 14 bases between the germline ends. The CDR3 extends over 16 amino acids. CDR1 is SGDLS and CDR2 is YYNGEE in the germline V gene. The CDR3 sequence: CASSPKGGVNTGELFF. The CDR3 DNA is TGTGCCAGCAGCCCCAAAGGAGGTGTGAACACCGGGGAGCTGTTTTTT.

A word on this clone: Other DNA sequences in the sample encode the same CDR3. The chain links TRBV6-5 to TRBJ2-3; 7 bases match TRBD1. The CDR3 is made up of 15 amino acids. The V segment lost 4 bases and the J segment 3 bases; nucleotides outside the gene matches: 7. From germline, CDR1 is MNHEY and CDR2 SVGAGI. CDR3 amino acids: CASSSRQGRTDTQYF. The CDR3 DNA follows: TGTGCCAGCAGTTCCCGACAGGGAAGGACAGATACGCAGTATTTT.

Written as DNA, the CDR3 is TGTGCCAGCAGCTTCTCTGGGGAGCTGTTTTTT. As protein: CASSFSGELFF. This chain connects TRBV5-6 to TRBJ2-2; D is uncertain. Trimming took 2 bases from V and 8 from J, leaving 4 bases between them. The V gene's germline CDR1 is SGHDT and CDR2 YYEEEE. The CDR3 is 11 residues long.